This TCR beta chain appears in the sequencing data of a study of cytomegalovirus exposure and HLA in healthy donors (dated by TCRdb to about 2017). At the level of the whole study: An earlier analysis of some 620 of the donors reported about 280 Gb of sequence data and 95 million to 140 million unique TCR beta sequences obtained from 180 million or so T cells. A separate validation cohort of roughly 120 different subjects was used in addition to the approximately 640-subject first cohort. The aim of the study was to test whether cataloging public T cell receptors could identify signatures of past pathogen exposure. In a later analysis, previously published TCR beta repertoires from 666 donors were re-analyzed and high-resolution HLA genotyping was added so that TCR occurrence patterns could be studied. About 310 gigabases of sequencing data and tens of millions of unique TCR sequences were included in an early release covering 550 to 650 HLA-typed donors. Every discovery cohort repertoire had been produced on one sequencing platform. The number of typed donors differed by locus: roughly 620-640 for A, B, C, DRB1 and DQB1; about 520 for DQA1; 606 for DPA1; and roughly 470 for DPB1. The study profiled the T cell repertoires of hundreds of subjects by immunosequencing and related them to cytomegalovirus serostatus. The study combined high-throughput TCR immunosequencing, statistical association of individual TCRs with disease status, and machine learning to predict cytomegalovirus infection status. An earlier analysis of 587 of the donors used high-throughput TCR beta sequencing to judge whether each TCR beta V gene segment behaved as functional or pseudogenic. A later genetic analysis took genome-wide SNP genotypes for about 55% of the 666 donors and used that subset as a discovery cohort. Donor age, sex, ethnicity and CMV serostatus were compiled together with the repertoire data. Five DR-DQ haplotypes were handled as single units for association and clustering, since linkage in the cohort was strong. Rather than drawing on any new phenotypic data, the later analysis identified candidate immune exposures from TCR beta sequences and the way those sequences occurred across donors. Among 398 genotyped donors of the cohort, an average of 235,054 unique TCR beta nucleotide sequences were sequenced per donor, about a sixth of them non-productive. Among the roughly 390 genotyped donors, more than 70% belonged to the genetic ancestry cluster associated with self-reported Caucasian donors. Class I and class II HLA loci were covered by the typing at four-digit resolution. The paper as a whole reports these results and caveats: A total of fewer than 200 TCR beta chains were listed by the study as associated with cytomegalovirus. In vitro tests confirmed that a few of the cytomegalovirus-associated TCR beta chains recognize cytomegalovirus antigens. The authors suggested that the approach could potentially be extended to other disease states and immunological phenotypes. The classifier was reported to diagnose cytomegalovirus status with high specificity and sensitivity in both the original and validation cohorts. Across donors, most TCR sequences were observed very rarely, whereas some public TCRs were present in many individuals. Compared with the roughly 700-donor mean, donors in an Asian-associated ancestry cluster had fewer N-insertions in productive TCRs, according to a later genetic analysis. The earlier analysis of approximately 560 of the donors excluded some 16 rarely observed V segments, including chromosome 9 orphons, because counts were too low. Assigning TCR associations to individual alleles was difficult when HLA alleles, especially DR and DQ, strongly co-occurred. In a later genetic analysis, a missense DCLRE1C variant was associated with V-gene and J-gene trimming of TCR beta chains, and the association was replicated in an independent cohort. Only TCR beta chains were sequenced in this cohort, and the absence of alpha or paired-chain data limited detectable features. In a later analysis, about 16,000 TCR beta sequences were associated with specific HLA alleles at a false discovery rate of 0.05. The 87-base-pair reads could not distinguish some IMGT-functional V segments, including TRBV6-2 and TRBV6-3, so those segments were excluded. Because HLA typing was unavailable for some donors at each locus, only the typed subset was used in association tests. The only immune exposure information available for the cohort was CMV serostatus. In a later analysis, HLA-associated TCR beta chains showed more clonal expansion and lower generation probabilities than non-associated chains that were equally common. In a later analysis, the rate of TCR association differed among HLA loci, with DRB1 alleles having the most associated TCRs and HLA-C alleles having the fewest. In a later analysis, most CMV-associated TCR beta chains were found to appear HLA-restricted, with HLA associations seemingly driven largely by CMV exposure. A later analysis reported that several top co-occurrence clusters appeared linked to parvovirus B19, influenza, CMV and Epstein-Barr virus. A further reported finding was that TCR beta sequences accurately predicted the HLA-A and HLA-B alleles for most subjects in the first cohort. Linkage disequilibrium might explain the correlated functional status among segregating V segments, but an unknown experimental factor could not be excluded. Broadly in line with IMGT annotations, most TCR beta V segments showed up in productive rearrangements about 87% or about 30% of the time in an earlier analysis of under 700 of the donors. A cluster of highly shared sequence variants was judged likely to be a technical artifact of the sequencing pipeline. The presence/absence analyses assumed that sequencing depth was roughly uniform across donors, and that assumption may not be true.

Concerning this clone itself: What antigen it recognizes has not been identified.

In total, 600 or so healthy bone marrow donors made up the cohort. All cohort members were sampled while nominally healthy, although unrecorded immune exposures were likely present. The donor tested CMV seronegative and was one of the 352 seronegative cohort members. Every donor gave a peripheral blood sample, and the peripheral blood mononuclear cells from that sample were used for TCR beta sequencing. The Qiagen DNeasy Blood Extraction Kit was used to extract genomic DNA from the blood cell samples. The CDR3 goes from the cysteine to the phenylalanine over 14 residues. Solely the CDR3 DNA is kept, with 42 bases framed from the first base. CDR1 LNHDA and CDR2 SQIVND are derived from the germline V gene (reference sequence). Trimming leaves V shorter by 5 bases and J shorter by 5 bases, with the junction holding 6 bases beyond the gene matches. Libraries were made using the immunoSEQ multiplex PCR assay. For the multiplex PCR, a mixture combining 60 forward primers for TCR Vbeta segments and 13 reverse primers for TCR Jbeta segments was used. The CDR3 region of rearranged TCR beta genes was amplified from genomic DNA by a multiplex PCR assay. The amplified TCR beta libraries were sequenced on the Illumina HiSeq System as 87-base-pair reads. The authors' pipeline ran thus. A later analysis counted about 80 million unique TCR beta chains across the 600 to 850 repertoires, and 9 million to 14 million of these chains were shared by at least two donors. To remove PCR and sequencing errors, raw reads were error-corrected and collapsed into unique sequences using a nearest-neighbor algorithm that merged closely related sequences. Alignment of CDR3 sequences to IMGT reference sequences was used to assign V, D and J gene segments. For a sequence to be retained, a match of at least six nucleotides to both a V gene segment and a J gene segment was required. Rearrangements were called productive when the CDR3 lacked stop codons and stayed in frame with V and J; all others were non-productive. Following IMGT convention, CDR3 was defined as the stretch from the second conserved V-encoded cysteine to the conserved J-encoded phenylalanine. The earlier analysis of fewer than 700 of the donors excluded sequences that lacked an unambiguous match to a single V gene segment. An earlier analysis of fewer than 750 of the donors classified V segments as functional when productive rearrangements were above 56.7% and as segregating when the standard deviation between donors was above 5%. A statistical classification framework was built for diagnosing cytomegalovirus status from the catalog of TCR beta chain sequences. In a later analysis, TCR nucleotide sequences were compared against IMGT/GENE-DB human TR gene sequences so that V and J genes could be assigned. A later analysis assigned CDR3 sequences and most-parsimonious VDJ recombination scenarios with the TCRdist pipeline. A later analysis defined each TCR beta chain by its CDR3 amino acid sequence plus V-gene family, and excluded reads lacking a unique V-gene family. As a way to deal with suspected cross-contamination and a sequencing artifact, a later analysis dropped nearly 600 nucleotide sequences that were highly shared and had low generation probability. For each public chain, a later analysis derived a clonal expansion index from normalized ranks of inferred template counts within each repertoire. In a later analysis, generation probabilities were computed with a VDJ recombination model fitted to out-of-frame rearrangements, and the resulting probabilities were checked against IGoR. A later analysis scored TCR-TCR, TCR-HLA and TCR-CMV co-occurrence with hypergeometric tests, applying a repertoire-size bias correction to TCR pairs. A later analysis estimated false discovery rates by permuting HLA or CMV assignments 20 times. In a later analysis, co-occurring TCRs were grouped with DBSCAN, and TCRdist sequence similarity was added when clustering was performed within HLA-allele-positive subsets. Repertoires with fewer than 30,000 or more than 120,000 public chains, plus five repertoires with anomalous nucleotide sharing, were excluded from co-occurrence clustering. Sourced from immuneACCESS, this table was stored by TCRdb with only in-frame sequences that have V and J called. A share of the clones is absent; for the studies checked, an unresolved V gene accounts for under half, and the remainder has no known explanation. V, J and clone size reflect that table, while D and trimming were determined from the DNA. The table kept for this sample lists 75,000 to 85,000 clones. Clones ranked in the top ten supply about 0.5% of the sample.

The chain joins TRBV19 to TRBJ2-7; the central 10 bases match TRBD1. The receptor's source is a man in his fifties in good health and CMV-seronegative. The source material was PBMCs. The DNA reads TGTGCCAGTAGTCCGAGGGACAGGGGTAACGAGCAGTACTTC. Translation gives CASSPRDRGNEQYF. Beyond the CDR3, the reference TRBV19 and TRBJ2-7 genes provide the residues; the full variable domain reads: DGGITQSPKYLFRKEGQNVTLSCEQNLNHDAMYWYRQDPGQGLRLIYYSQIVNDFQKGDIAEGYSVSREKKESFPLTVTSAQKNPTAFYLCASSPRDRGNEQYFGPGTRLTVT.